Listed here are 30 T cell receptor beta chains from one sample, sequenced in a study of CD8+ T cells in alopecia areata. Investigators isolated RNA and reverse transcribed it into cDNA to act as the sequencing template. Data came from immunoSEQ multiplex PCR; TCRdb stores just in-frame clones and leaves some out. Here the sample spans around 150,000 clones, roughly four fifths being singletons. Treatment denoted: oral pan-JAK inhibitor, 5-10 mg twice daily. The starting material was CD8+ T cells sorted from blood, obtained at week 4, from a patient treated with tofacitinib. The receptor set was obtained from a human donor with alopecia areata.

In this sample, this clone turned up a few times. Within the sample, other DNA sequences also encode this same CDR3. This CDR3 reads CASSLGGDEQFF. DNA of the CDR3: TGTGCCAGCAGCTTAGGGGGTGATGAGCAGTTCTTC. The rearrangement uses TRBV7-9 and TRBJ2-1; no clear D gene. This CDR3 is 12 amino acids long. The germline V gene has CDR1 SEHNR and CDR2 FQNEAQ (reference sequence). V was clipped by 1 base and J by 8 bases, with 6 bases between them. The whole variable domain, remainder taken from reference TRBV7-9 and TRBJ2-1, is DTGVSQNPRHKITKRGQNVTFRCDPISEHNRLYWYRQTLGQGPEFLTYFQNEAQLEKSRLLSDRFSAERPKGSFSTLEIQRTEQGDSAMYLCASSLGGDEQFFGPGTRLTVL.

The chain has TRBV11-2 and TRBJ2-1; 7 positions match TRBD2. CDR1 and CDR2 from the germline V gene are SGHAT and FQNNGV. The CDR3 runs to 16 residues. V was clipped by 3 bases and J by 6 bases; unmatched bases: 11. CDR3 amino acids: CASSLSFSGARNEQFF. The DNA of the CDR3 is TGTGCCAGCAGCTTGTCATTCAGCGGGGCCCGCAATGAGCAGTTCTTC.

The chain links TRBV7-2 to TRBJ2-3, with unresolved D. The CDR3 runs 13 residues. V lost 2 bases, J lost 6 bases, and 9 bases lay in between. Germline lookup yields CDR1 SGHTA and CDR2 FQGNSA. CDR3 bases: TGTGCCAGCAGCTTACTGGCACGTGATACGCAGTATTTT. This encodes CASSLLARDTQYF.

This clone has only a few counts. The CDR3 DNA reads as TGCGCCAGCAGCTTGGTCAGGACAGGAACGGACAATGAGCAGTTCTTC. It yields the protein CASSLVRTGTDNEQFF. The J gene is TRBJ2-1, the V gene TRBV5-1, with 7 bases lining up with TRBD1. The V and J ends lost 0 bases and 5 bases, in that order; junction bases with no gene match: 8. CDR3 size: 16 residues. Germline-derived CDR1 and CDR2 are SGHRS and YFSETQ. Drawing the rest from reference TRBV5-1 and TRBJ2-1, the complete variable domain is KAGVTQTPRYLIKTRGQQVTLSCSPISGHRSVSWYQQTPGQGLQFLFEYFSETQRNKGNFPGRFSGRQFSNSRSEMNVSTLELGDSALYLCASSLVRTGTDNEQFFGPGTRLTVL.

This chain links TRBV29-1 with TRBJ2-1; D remains unclear. This CDR3 has 15 residues. Germline CDR1 reads SQVTM; CDR2 reads ANQGSEA. V was shortened by 3 bases and J by 0 bases, with 12 bases between the two germline ends. The CDR3 loop is CSVEREISSYNEQFF. CDR3 sequence (DNA): TGCAGCGTTGAGAGAGAGATTAGCTCCTACAATGAGCAGTTCTTC.

This clone was counted a few times. The chain combines TRBV4-1 with TRBJ2-7, with 12 positions matching TRBD1. This CDR3 is built from 14 residues. The V gene end was trimmed by 4 bases and the J gene end by 7 bases; junction bases not matched to a gene: 5. The V gene's germline CDR1 is MGHRA and CDR2 YSYEKL. This CDR3 is CASSPGQGAEEQYF. In nucleotides, the CDR3 is TGCGCCAGCAGCCCGGGACAGGGGGCTGAGGAGCAGTACTTC.

The V gene is TRBV2, the J gene TRBJ1-1; 7 nucleotides align to TRBD1. This CDR3 is built from 13 residues. V lost 5 bases to trimming and J lost 2 bases; unmatched junction nucleotides: 2. Looked up from germline, CDR1 is SNHLY and CDR2 is FYNNEI. For the CDR3, the DNA is TGTGCCAGCAGTAACAGGGGCAACACTGAAGCTTTCTTT. Its translation is CASSNRGNTEAFF. Variable domain in full (rest from reference TRBV2 and TRBJ1-1): EPEVTQTPSHQVTQMGQEVILRCVPISNHLYFYWYRQILGQKVEFLVSFYNNEISEKSEIFDDQFSVERPDGSNFTLKIRSTKLEDSAMYFCASSNRGNTEAFFGQGTRLTVV.

The chain carries TRBV29-1 and TRBJ1-2; D unclear. This CDR3 comprises 12 residues. V dropped 2 bases and J dropped 2 bases, with 6 bases sitting between them. Germline V lookup: CDR1 SQVTM, CDR2 ANQGSEA. CDR3 region: CSVETSNYGYTF. The CDR3 DNA reads as TGCAGCGTTGAAACATCGAACTATGGCTACACCTTC.

The gene calls are TRBV21-1 and TRBJ1-6. TRBV21-1 is a documented pseudogene. This CDR3 is built from 16 residues. In nucleotides, the CDR3 is TGTGCCAGCAGCAAGCCCCAACCGGGTTTGGATTCACCCCTCCACTTT. Its translation is CASSKPQPGLDSPLHF.

This clone was seen a handful of times. The rearrangement links TRBV27 to TRBJ2-6; a weak D match, TRBD1 (5 bases). This CDR3 contains 14 residues. The germline gives CDR1 MNHEY, CDR2 SMNVEV (reference sequence). V was pared by 6 bases and J by 2 bases, with 8 bases between. The CDR3 loop reads CASSQGAGANVLTF. The CDR3 bases are TGTGCCAGCAGCCAGGGCGCTGGGGCCAACGTCCTGACTTTC.

This chain links TRBV5-1 with TRBJ2-3, with TRBD1 matching over 9 bases. CDR3 length: 13 amino acids. V dropped 5 bases and J dropped 5; count of bases not matched to a gene: 3. The V gene's germline CDR1 is SGHRS and CDR2 YFSETQ. The DNA for the CDR3 is TGCGCCAGCAGGGGACAGGGAGGAGATACGCAGTATTTT. Amino acid sequence: CASRGQGGDTQYF.

The genes are TRBV6-5 and TRBJ2-5; D call uncertain. Deletions cut 10 bases from V and 7 bases from J, with 19 bases between. CDR3 length: 13 residues. Per germline, CDR1 MNHEY and CDR2 SVGAGI. CDR3 nucleotides: TGTGCCACCCAATATGGCGGAACGGGGACCCAGTACTTC. Encoded protein: CATQYGGTGTQYF.

This rearrangement joins TRBV19 to TRBJ1-1, with D maybe TRBD1 (5 bases). Germline-derived CDR1 and CDR2 are LNHDA and SQIVND (reference sequence). This CDR3 is 13 amino acids long. V was pared by 3 bases and J by 5 bases, with 10 bases between. The CDR3 loop is CASSMGQWTEAFF. In nucleotides, the CDR3 is TGTGCCAGTAGTATGGGGCAATGGACTGAAGCTTTCTTT.

This clone turned up a few times. The chain couples TRBV7-9 to TRBJ2-5; 12 bases match TRBD2. The CDR3 runs 14 residues. V was clipped by 8 bases and J by 4 bases; unmatched bases: 5. Germline V gene sequence: CDR1 SEHNR, CDR2 FQNEAQ (reference sequence). The CDR3 bases are TGTGCCAGCCGGACTAGCGGGGTAGCAGAGACCCAGTACTTC. Translated: CASRTSGVAETQYF.

The chain's CDR3 is CASSPGTSVYNEQFF. The CDR3 DNA reads TGTGCCAGCAGTCCAGGGACTAGTGTATACAATGAGCAGTTCTTC. The V and J genes are TRBV27 and TRBJ2-1; 8 bases line up with TRBD2. This CDR3 comprises 15 residues. Unmatched junction bases numbered 7, after V lost 5 bases and J lost 4 bases. CDR1 MNHEY and CDR2 SMNVEV come from the germline V gene (reference sequence).

The chain employs TRBV7-9 and TRBJ2-7, with a tentative D call TRBD1 (6 bases). This CDR3 has 13 amino acids. Between the trimmed V and J ends, which lost 5 bases and 3 bases, there was a span of 11 bases. Germline CDR1 SEHNR, CDR2 FQNEAQ (reference sequence). The CDR3 DNA sequence: TGTGCCAGCAGCCGCAAGGACAGCTACGAGCAGTACTTC. It translates to CASSRKDSYEQYF.

Regarding this clone: The junction and the germline gene differ at one end; a read error may be behind it. The chain joins TRBV7-9 to TRBJ1-2; 10 bases are a match to TRBD1. Germline V CDR1 and CDR2: SEHNR, FQNEAQ (reference sequence). This CDR3 contains 15 residues. The CDR3 loop is CASSSGGDRGYSYTF. CDR3 nucleotide sequence: TGTGCCAGCAGCTCCGGTGGGGACAGGGGCTATAGCTACACCTTC.

V is TRBV4-1 and J is TRBJ2-7, with D possibly matching TRBD2 (6 bases). The germline V gene has CDR1 MGHRA and CDR2 YSYEKL. V was shortened by 0 bases and J by 1 base, with 10 bases between the two germline ends. CDR3 length equals 15 residues. The CDR3 loop is CASSQEEGGSYEQYF. CDR3 in DNA: TGCGCCAGCAGCCAAGAGGAGGGAGGATCCTACGAGCAGTACTTC.

The rearrangement uses TRBV4-2 and TRBJ1-1; no reliable D call. Germline CDR1 LGHNA, CDR2 YNFKEQ. Trimming took 4 bases from V and 6 from J, leaving 12 bases between them. The CDR3 consists of 13 residues. The CDR3 spells CASSRTTGAEAFF. As DNA, the CDR3 is TGTGCCAGCAGCCGAACAACTGGCGCTGAAGCTTTCTTT.

The rearrangement uses TRBV9 and TRBJ2-5; tentatively, D is TRBD2 (7 bases). With 0 bases removed from V and 4 bases from J, the gap between germline ends came to 13 bases. Germline V gene data show CDR1 as SGDLS and CDR2 as YYNGEE. The CDR3 extends over 15 amino acids. CDR3 in amino acids: CASSVAAGEGETQYF. The CDR3 DNA sequence: TGTGCCAGCAGCGTAGCGGCAGGGGAGGGAGAGACCCAGTACTTC.

This clone showed up just a few times. The rearrangement joins TRBV12-5 to TRBJ1-1, with D unresolved. CDR3 length: 12 residues. V was cut by 0 bases and J by 5 bases, with 4 bases left in between. Per the germline V gene, CDR1 is LGHNT and CDR2 is FRNRAP. The CDR3 loop reads CASGLVRTEAFF. The CDR3 nucleotides read TGTGCTAGTGGTTTGGTACGGACTGAAGCTTTCTTT.

The chain combines TRBV4-1 with TRBJ1-5; TRBD1 aligns across 7 bases. The CDR3 spans 15 residues. Looked up from germline, CDR1 is MGHRA and CDR2 is YSYEKL. V was pared by 6 bases and J by 7 bases, with 12 bases of the junction left unmatched. CDR3 bases: TGCGCCAGCAGACCCACAGGGGAGGATTCGCAGCCCCAGCATTTT. This encodes CASRPTGEDSQPQHF.

This clone was seen just once. This chain uses TRBV10-3 with TRBJ1-1; D is unresolved. Germline V gene data show CDR1 as ENHRY and CDR2 as SYGVKD. The CDR3 extends over 13 amino acids. V was shortened by 8 bases and J by 1 base, with 11 bases between the two germline ends. The CDR3 spells CAIQIPGNTEAFF. Written as DNA, the CDR3 is TGTGCCATCCAAATTCCGGGGAACACTGAAGCTTTCTTT.

The CDR3: CASSPLAGGPTNIQYF. CDR3 DNA sequence: TGTGCCAGCAGCCCTCTAGCGGGGGGGCCGACAAACATTCAGTACTTC. The rearrangement joins TRBV7-6 to TRBJ2-4; 12 bases line up with TRBD2. J was trimmed by 6 bases and V by 5 bases; bases with no gene match: 8. This CDR3 has 16 residues. CDR1 is SGHVS, CDR2 FNYEAQ, per germline.

The V gene is TRBV5-6, the J gene TRBJ2-7; TRBD1 or TRBD2 may be the D gene (5 bases each). This CDR3 comprises 14 residues. Germline V lookup: CDR1 SGHDT, CDR2 YYEEEE. Trimming cost V 0 bases and J 1 base, with 8 bases left between them. CDR3 in amino acids: CASSLGGTSYEQYF. CDR3 bases: TGTGCCAGCAGCTTGGGGGGGACGTCCTACGAGCAGTACTTC.

The chain uses TRBV4-3 and TRBJ2-7, with TRBD1 as a possible D gene (6 bases). Deletions cut 1 base from V and 2 bases from J, with 9 bases between. CDR3 size: 14 residues. Germline V gives CDR1 LGHNA, CDR2 YSLEER. The CDR3 sequence is CASSQATGTYEQYF. CDR3 sequence (DNA): TGCGCCAGCAGCCAAGCCACAGGGACCTACGAGCAGTACTTC.

This chain uses TRBV9 with TRBJ2-5, with 10 bases matching TRBD2. The junction had 17 bases not matched to a gene; V was cut back by 1 base and J by 5 bases. Germline CDR1 reads SGDLS; CDR2 reads YYNGEE. This CDR3 is built from 19 residues. The CDR3 DNA sequence: TGTGCCAGCAGCGTACCCGGTTTCAGCGGGGGGGACAGTTACGAGACCCAGTACTTC. Protein sequence: CASSVPGFSGGDSYETQYF.

CDR3 nucleotide sequence: TGTGCCAGCAGCCCGGGGGGAAACGAGCAGTACTTC. Protein product: CASSPGGNEQYF. The chain has TRBV7-9 and TRBJ2-7, with TRBD2 matching over 7 bases. This CDR3 comprises 12 residues. V was pared by 5 bases and J by 5 bases, with 3 bases of the junction left unmatched. The germline V gene encodes CDR1 SEHNR and CDR2 FQNEAQ (reference sequence).

This chain joins TRBV6-1 and TRBJ2-1; no clear D gene. The length of the CDR3 is 14 residues. Trimming removed 8 bases at V and 2 bases at J, with 13 bases between. Germline V gene lookup returns CDR1 MNHNS and CDR2 SASEGT. This CDR3 is CASVTSGPYNEQFF. In DNA form, the CDR3 reads TGTGCCAGCGTCACCTCCGGTCCCTACAATGAGCAGTTCTTC.

The chain has TRBV2 and TRBJ2-1; D unclear. Germline CDR1 SNHLY, CDR2 FYNNEI. V was shortened by 6 bases and J by 5 bases, with 11 bases between the two germline ends. This CDR3 is built from 13 residues. CDR3 sequence: CASRGPTDNEQFF. The CDR3 DNA reads as TGTGCCAGCAGAGGTCCCACTGACAATGAGCAGTTCTTC.